This T cell receptor beta chain is from a study of T cells after yellow fever vaccination. About the study: Preparation of the low-cell-number fractions used SMART-Seq v4 Ultra Low Input.

This CDR3 has 14 amino acids. Trimming removed 7 bases from V and 9 bases from J, with 18 bases in between. Study outcomes and limitations: Most primary-vaccination clones reappeared after the booster (about 95% CD4, approximately 88% CD8).

On this clonotype itself: What it binds is unknown.

For TCR, cDNA came from 5'RACE template switching, which added a universal primer site and UMIs. TCRdb analysed the 5' RACE reads with MiXCR anew, one entry per CDR3 protein. The profile covers roughly 330,000 distinct CDR3 sequences, with 3% to 4.5% appearing a single time and approximately 24% taken by the ten largest. The source is a man aged 18 to 30 who received the YFV17D yellow fever vaccine. The sequenced sample was PBMCs, obtained 5 days after the yellow fever booster vaccination. This chain connects TRBV12-3 or TRBV12-4 to TRBJ2-2; D is unclear. In nucleotides, the CDR3 is TGTGCCAGCACCTTTGACTGGGCCCGCAGGGAGCTGTTTTTT. It encodes CASTFDWARRELFF.